Following are 13 T cell receptor beta chains from one sample sequenced in a study of blood T cell repertoires in COVID-19. Sequenced by immunoSEQ multiplex PCR; TCRdb stores in-frame clones only, minus some. In the table there are around 200,000 clones, about nine tenths of which are singletons. The sample comprised peripheral blood. Receptors were obtained from a man in his fifties or sixties with acute or convalescent COVID-19.

The chain has TRBV12-3 or TRBV12-4 and TRBJ1-2; 7 nucleotides line up with TRBD1. The CDR3 extends over 12 amino acids. The CDR3 coding sequence is TGTACCCGGGACAGTCAGAACTATGGCTACACCTTC. The encoded protein is CTRDSQNYGYTF.

This rearrangement joins TRBV28 to TRBJ1-1; 10 nucleotides match TRBD1. There are 12 residues in the CDR3. V gave up 2 bases and J gave up 11 bases; unmatched junction bases: 2. CDR1 is MDHEN, CDR2 SYDVKM, per germline. The DNA of the CDR3 is TGTGCCAGCAGTTTAGGGACAGGGGTGGCTTTCTTT. It yields the protein CASSLGTGVAFF.

The gene calls are TRBV18 and TRBJ2-1; 11 bases match TRBD2. Looked up from germline, CDR1 is KGHSH and CDR2 is LQKENI. This CDR3 is built from 16 residues. J was trimmed by 7 bases and V by 0 bases; bases with no gene match: 5. The chain's CDR3 is CASSPPSGGAENEQFF. In DNA, the CDR3 is TGTGCCAGCTCACCACCTAGCGGGGGGGCAGAAAATGAGCAGTTCTTC.

This chain joins TRBV5-1 and TRBJ2-5, with D possibly being TRBD2 (5 bases). This CDR3 has 15 amino acids. CDR1 and CDR2 (germline): SGHRS, YFSETQ. Trimming stripped 7 bases from V and 2 bases from J, with 18 bases between. CDR3 DNA sequence: TGCGCCAGCGGCCCGGGAATGGCGGATCAAGAGACCCAGTACTTC. Translation gives CASGPGMADQETQYF.

The rearrangement links TRBV6-5 to TRBJ1-1; 9 bases map to TRBD1. Germline V lookup: CDR1 MNHEY, CDR2 SVGAGI. Trimming at V came to 0 bases and at J to 10 bases, leaving 9 bases not matched to a gene. The CDR3 length is 15 residues. CDR3 bases: TGTGCCAGCAGTTACTCGAAGACAGGGGGACTTGGAGCTTTCTTT. Translated: CASSYSKTGGLGAFF.

CDR3 region: CASSPGGIRDRGQDEQFF. In DNA, the CDR3 is TGTGCCAGCAGCCCCGGGGGAATCCGGGACAGGGGGCAGGATGAGCAGTTCTTC. This chain connects TRBV7-9 to TRBJ2-1; 12 bases align to TRBD1. Germline V gene data show CDR1 as SEHNR and CDR2 as FQNEAQ (reference sequence). V lost 5 bases and J lost 8; bases outside the gene matches: 16. The length of the CDR3 is 18 residues.

V gene TRBV5-4 combines with J gene TRBJ2-5, with 12 bases that match TRBD1. The CDR3 consists of 16 residues. Germline trimming cut 0 bases from V and 4 bases from J; bases unmatched to any gene: 4. Germline V gene data show CDR1 as SGHNT and CDR2 as YYREEE (reference sequence). Here the CDR3 reads CASSLGGQGAGETQYF. The CDR3, as DNA: TGTGCCAGCAGCTTGGGGGGACAGGGGGCAGGAGAGACCCAGTACTTC.

This chain connects TRBV30 to TRBJ2-7; D remains unclear. CDR3 length: 13 residues. Germline V gene data show CDR1 as GTSNPN and CDR2 as SVGIG (reference sequence). Between the trimmed V and J ends, which lost 1 base and 2 bases, there was a span of 9 bases. The DNA of the CDR3 is TGTGCCTGGAGTGGAGGCAGTCCCTACGAGCAGTACTTC. Residues: CAWSGGSPYEQYF. The variable domain in full, completed from reference TRBV30 and TRBJ2-7, reads SQTIHQWPATLVQPVGSPLSLECTVEGTSNPNLYWYRQAAGRGLQLLFYSVGIGQISSEVPQNLSASRPQDRQFILSSKKLLLSDSGFYLCAWSGGSPYEQYFGPGTRLTVT.

The chain employs TRBV11-2 and TRBJ1-3; 11 bases fit TRBD1. With 5 bases clipped from V and 3 bases from J, the junction kept 6 bases outside the gene matches. The CDR3 contains 16 residues. The germline V gene has CDR1 SGHAT and CDR2 FQNNGV. In DNA form, the CDR3 reads TGTGCCAGCAGCCCCGGACAGGGGGCATATGGAAACACCATATATTTT. The encoded protein is CASSPGQGAYGNTIYF.

The V gene is TRBV6-5, the J gene TRBJ2-1; 10 bases map to TRBD2. Unmatched junction bases numbered 8, after V lost 0 bases and J lost 9 bases. The CDR3 consists of 16 residues. CDR1 is MNHEY and CDR2 is SVGAGI in the germline V gene. CDR3 nucleotides: TGTGCCAGCAGTTACTCGCCGCGGCTAGCGGGGGCTGAGCAGTTCTTC. Translation gives CASSYSPRLAGAEQFF.

The chain has TRBV5-1 and TRBJ1-5; no clear D. In germline, CDR1 is SGHRS, CDR2 YFSETQ. This CDR3 region has 15 residues. V lost 0 bases and J lost 0, with 7 bases in between. CDR3 in DNA: TGCGCCAGCAGCTTGGATCCAGGTAGCAATCAGCCCCAGCATTTT. Residues: CASSLDPGSNQPQHF.

The chain links TRBV3-1 (or the pseudogene TRBV3-2) to TRBJ1-5; TRBD1 matches at 10 bases. The CDR3 runs to 16 residues. CDR1 is LGHDT, CDR2 YNNKEL, per germline (reference sequence). V lost 4 bases to trimming and J lost 2 bases; unmatched junction nucleotides: 5. In DNA, the CDR3 is TGTGCCAGCAGCCTGGGACAGGGGATCGGCAATCAGCCCCAGCATTTT. Amino acid sequence: CASSLGQGIGNQPQHF.

The rearrangement joins TRBV6-1 to TRBJ2-7; 7 nucleotides align to TRBD1. Germline V lookup: CDR1 MNHNS, CDR2 SASEGT. The CDR3 is 16 amino acids. Germline trimming cut 2 bases from V and 0 bases from J; bases unmatched to any gene: 7. The CDR3 protein is CASSEYVGQPSYEQYF. The CDR3 DNA is TGTGCCAGCAGTGAATATGTGGGACAGCCCTCCTACGAGCAGTACTTC.